The clone carrying this T cell receptor (beta chain) was detected ten times or more. Patients counted as stable if ophthalmopathy did not develop within 18 months. The data stem from a study of T cells in Graves' hyperthyroidism and ophthalmopathy. In the study overall: Peripheral blood specimens were obtained at initial diagnosis, prior to any treatment.

Trimming shortened V by 5 bases and J by 9 bases, and 16 bases separated the two germline ends. Germline V gene data show CDR1 as SGHVS and CDR2 as FQNEAQ. The CDR3 sequence is 13 residues long. From RNA transcripts, TCR beta CDR3 regions were amplified. The TCR CDR3 was amplified in a first-round RT-PCR using the HTBI primer set. TCRdb ran MiXCR on the multiplex PCR reads and lists one entry per CDR3 protein. The sample holds about 760,000 distinct CDR3 sequences; approximately 36% are singletons and the top ten take less than 35%. This chain uses TRBV7-8 with TRBJ1-2; D possibly corresponds to TRBD1 (5 bases). The receptor was isolated from a woman aged 40 to 50 with Graves' hyperthyroidism. Sequencing was performed on blood. The CDR3, as DNA: TGTGCCAGCAGCCCCGGTGTGGGGGGTAGCTACACCTTC. Amino acid sequence: CASSPGVGGSYTF.